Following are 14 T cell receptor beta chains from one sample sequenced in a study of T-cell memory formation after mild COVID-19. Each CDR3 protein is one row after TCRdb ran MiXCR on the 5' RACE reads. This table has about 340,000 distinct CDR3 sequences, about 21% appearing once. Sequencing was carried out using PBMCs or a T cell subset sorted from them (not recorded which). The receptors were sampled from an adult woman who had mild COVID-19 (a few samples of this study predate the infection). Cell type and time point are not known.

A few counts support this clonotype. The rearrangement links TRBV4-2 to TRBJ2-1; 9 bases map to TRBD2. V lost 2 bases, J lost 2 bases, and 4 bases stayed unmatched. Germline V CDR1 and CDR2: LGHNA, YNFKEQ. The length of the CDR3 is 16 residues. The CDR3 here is CASSQIAGEAYNEQFF. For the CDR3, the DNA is TGTGCCAGCAGCCAAATAGCGGGAGAAGCCTACAATGAGCAGTTCTTC.

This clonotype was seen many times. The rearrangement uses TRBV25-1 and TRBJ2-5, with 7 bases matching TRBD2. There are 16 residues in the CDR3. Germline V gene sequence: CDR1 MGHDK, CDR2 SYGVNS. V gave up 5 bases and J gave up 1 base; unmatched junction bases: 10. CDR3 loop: CASSPGGERAQETQYF. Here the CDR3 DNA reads TGTGCCAGCAGTCCTGGGGGGGAAAGAGCCCAAGAGACCCAGTACTTC. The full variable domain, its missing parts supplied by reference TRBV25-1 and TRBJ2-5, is EADIYQTPRYLVIGTGKKITLECSQTMGHDKMYWYQQDPGMELHLIHYSYGVNSTEKGDLSSESTVSRIRTEHFPLTLESARPSHTSQYLCASSPGGERAQETQYFGPGTRLLVL.

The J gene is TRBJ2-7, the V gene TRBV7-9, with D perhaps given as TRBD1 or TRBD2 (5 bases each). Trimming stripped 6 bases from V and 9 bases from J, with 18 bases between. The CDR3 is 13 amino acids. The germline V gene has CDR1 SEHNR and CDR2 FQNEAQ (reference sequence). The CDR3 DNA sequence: TGTGCCAGCAGTCCACAATGGGGCGGAGGGCAGTACTTC. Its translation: CASSPQWGGGQYF.

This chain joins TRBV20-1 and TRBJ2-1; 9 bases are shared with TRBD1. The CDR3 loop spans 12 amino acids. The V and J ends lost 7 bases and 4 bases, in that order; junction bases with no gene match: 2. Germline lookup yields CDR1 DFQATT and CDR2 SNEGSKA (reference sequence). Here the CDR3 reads CSGTGAYNEQFF. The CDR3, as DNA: TGCAGTGGGACAGGGGCTTACAATGAGCAGTTCTTC.

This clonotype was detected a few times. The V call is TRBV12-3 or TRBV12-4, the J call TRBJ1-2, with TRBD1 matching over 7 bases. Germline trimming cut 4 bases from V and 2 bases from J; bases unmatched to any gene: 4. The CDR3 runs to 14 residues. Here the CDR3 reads CASSSRGRNYGYTF. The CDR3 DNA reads TGTGCCAGCAGTTCAAGGGGGCGCAACTATGGCTACACCTTC.

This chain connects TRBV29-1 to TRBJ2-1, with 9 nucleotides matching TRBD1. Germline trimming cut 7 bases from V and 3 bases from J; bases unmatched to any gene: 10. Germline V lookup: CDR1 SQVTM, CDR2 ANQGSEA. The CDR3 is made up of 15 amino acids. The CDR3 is CSAQERTGDYNEQFF. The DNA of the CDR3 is TGCAGCGCCCAAGAACGGACAGGGGACTACAATGAGCAGTTCTTC.

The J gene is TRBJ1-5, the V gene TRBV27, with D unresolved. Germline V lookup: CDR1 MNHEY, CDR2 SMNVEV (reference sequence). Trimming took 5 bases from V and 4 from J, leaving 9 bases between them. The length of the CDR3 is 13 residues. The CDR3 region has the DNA TGTGCCAGCAGTCTCTGGGAAAATCAGCCCCAGCATTTT. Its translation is CASSLWENQPQHF.

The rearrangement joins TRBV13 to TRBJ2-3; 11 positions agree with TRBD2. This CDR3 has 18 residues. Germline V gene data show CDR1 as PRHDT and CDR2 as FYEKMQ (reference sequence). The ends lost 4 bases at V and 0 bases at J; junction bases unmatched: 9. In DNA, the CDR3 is TGTGCCAGCAGCTCCCTAGCGGGGGGCCGCTCTAGCACAGATACGCAGTATTTT. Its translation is CASSSLAGGRSSTDTQYF.

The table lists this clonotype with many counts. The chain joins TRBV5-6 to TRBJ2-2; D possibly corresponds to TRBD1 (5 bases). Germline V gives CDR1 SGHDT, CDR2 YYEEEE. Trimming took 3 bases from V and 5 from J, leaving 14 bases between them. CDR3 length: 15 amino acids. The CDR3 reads CASSSEAGRTGELFF. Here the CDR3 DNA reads TGTGCCAGCAGCTCCGAGGCAGGGCGGACCGGGGAGCTGTTTTTT.

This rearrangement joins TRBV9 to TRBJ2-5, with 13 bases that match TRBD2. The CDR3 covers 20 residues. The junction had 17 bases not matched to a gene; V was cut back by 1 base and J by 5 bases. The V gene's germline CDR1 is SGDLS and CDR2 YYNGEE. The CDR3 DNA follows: TGTGCCAGCAGCGTACCTACCGGGACTAGCGGGGTCCCTGGGGGCGAGACCCAGTACTTC. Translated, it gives CASSVPTGTSGVPGGETQYF.

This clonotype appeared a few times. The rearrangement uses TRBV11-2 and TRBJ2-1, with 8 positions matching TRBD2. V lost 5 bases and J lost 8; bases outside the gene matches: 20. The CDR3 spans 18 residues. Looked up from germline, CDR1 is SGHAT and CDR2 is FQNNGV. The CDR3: CASSPLGLGVIAWDEQFF. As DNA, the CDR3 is TGTGCCAGCAGCCCCCTGGGACTAGGGGTTATCGCTTGGGATGAGCAGTTCTTC. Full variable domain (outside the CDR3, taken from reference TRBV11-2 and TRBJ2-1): EAGVAQSPRYKIIEKRQSVAFWCNPISGHATLYWYQQILGQGPKLLIQFQNNGVVDDSQLPKDRFSAERLKGVDSTLKIQPAKLEDSAVYLCASSPLGLGVIAWDEQFFGPGTRLTVL.

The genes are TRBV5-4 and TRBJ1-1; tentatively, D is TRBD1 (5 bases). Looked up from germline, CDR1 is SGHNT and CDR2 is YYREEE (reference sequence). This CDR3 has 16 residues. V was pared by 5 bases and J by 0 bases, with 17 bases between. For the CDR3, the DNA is TGTGCCAGCAGAAAAGCAACAGGAGGACTGAACACTGAAGCTTTCTTT. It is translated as CASRKATGGLNTEAFF.

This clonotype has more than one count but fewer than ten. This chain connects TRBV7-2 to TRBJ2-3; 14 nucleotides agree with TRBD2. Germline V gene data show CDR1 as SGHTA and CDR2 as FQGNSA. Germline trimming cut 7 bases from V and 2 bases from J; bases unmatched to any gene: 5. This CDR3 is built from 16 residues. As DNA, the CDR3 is TGTGCCAGCAACAGACTAGCGGGAGGGATCACAGATACGCAGTATTTT. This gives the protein CASNRLAGGITDTQYF.

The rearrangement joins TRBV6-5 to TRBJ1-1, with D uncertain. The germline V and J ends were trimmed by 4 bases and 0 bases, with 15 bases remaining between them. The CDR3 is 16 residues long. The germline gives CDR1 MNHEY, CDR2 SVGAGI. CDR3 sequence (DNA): TGTGCCAGCAGTTTAACGTACCAAGGCCTGAACACTGAAGCTTTCTTT. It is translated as CASSLTYQGLNTEAFF.